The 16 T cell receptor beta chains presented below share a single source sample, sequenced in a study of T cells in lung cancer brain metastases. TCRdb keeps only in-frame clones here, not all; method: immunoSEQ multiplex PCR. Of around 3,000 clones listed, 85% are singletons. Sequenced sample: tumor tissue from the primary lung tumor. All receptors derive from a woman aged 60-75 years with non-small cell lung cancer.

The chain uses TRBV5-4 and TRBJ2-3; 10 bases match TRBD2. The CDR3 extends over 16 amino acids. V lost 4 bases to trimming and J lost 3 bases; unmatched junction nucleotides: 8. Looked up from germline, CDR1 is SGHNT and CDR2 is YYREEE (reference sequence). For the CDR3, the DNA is TGTGCCAGCAGCCCCTTAGCGGGGGGCGCTACAGATACGCAGTATTTT. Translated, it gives CASSPLAGGATDTQYF. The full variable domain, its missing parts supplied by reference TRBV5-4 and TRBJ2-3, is ETGVTQSPTHLIKTRGQQVTLRCSSQSGHNTVSWYQQALGQGPQFIFQYYREEENGRGNFPPRFSGLQFPNYSSELNVNALELDDSALYLCASSPLAGGATDTQYFGPGTRLTVL.

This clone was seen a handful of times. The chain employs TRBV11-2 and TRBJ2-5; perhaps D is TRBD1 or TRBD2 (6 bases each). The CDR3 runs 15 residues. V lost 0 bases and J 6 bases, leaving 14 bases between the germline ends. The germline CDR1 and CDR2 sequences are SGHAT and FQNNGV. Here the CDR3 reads CASSLDSGAGKTQYF. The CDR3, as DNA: TGTGCCAGCAGCTTAGATTCAGGGGCGGGGAAGACCCAGTACTTC.

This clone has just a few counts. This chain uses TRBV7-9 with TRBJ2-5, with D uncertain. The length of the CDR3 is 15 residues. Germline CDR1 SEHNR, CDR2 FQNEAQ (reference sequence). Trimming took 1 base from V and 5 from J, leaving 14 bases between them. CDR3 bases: TGTGCCAGCAGCTTAGGTCGAGCCCGACGGGAGACCCAGTACTTC. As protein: CASSLGRARRETQYF.

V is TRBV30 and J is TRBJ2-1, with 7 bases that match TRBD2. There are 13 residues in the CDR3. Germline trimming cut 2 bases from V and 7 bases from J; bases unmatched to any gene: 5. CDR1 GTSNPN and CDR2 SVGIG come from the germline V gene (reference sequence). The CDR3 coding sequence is TGTGCCTGGAGTCCCGGACTAGTTAATGAGCAGTTCTTC. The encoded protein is CAWSPGLVNEQFF.

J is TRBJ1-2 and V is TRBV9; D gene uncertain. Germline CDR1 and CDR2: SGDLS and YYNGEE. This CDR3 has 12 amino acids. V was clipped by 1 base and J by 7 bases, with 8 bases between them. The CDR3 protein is CASSVTAGGYTF. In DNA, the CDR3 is TGTGCCAGCAGCGTAACGGCAGGTGGCTACACCTTC.

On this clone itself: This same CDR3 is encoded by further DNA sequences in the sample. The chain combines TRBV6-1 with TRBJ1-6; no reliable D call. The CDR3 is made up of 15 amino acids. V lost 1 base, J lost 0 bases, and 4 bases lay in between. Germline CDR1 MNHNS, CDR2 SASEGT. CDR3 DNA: TGTGCCAGCAGTGAAGGAAGCTCCTATAATTCACCCCTCCACTTT. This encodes CASSEGSSYNSPLHF.

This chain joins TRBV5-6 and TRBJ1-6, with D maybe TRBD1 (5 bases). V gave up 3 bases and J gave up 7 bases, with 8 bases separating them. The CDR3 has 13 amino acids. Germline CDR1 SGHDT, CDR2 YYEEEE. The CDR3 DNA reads TGTGCCAGCAGCTGGGACGAAAATTCACCCCTCCACTTT. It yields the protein CASSWDENSPLHF.

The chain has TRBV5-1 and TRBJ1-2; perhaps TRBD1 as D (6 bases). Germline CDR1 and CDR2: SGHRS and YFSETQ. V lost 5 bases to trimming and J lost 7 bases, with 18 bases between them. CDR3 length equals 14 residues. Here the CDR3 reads CASRFNGGGSGYTF. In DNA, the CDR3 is TGCGCCAGCAGATTCAACGGGGGCGGCTCTGGCTACACCTTC.

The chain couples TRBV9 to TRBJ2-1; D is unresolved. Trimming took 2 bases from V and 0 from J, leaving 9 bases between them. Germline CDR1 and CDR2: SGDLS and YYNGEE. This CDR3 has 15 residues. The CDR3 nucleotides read TGTGCCAGCAGCGTGACCGGGTCCTCCTACAATGAGCAGTTCTTC. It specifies CASSVTGSSYNEQFF.

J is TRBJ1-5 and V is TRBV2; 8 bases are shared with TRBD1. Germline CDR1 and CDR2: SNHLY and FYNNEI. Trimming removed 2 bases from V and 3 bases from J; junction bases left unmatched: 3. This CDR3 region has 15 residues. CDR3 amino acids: CASSENRGYNQPQHF. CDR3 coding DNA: TGTGCCAGCAGTGAAAACAGGGGGTACAATCAGCCCCAGCATTTT.

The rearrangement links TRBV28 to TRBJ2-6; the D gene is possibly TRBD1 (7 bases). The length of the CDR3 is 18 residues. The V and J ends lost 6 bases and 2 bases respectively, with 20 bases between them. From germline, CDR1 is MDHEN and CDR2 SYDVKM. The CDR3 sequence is CASRSGGLKKTGANVLTF. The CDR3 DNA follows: TGTGCCAGCAGGTCAGGGGGGTTGAAGAAGACTGGGGCCAACGTCCTGACTTTC.

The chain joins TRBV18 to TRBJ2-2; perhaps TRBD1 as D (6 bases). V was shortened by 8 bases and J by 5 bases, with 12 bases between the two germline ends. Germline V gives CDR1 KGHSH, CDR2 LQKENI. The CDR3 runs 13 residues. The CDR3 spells CASLEQGTGELFF. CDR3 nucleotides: TGTGCCAGCCTTGAACAGGGTACCGGGGAGCTGTTTTTT.

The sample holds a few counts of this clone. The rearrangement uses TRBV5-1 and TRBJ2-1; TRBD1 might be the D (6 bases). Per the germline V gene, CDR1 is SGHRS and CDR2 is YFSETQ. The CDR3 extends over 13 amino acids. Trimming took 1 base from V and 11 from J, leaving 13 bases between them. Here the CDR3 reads CASSLLRTDQQFF. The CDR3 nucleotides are TGCGCCAGCAGCTTGCTCCGGACAGACCAGCAGTTCTTC.

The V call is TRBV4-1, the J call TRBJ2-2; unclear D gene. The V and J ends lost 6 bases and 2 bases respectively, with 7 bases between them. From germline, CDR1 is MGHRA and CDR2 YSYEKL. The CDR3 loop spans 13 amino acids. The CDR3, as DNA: TGCGCCAGCAGGCAAAGCAACACCGGGGAGCTGTTTTTT. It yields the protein CASRQSNTGELFF.

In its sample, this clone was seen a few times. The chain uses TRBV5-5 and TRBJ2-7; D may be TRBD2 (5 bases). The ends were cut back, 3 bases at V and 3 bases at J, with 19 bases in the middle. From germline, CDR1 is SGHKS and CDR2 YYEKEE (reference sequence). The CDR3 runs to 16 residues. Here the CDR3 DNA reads TGTGCCAGCAGCTCGGGTTCGGGGATGGGTGTCTACGAGCAGTACTTC. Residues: CASSSGSGMGVYEQYF.

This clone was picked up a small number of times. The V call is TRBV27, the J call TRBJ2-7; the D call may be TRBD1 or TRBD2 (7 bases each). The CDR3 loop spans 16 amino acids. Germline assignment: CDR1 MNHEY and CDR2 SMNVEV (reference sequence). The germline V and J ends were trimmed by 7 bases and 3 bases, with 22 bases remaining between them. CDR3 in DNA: TGTGCCAGCACTCCTTCGAAGCGGGACAGAGACTACGAGCAGTACTTC. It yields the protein CASTPSKRDRDYEQYF.